A selection of T cell receptor beta chains follows, all from one sample in a study of PD-1 blockade in classical Hodgkin lymphoma. Assay used: immunoSEQ multiplex PCR; TCRdb lists only in-frame clones, some missing. The table records roughly 100,000 clones, approximately 89% of them present only once. This specimen was peripheral blood mononuclear cells (PBMCs), taken before the fourth cycle of nivolumab. The source of these receptors is a human donor with classical Hodgkin lymphoma. Each CDR3 is given without its conserved first and last residue. Each record gives: CDR3 protein, J gene, D gene, V gene. A D gene is named only where the DNA matches it firmly.

ATSRDRGGYEKLF,TRBJ1-4,-,TRBV15
ASSPPGGTRYDNEQF,TRBJ2-1,TRBD2,TRBV5-4
ASSLVGGAQTQY,TRBJ2-5,TRBD1,TRBV28
ASSGGQGYEQY,TRBJ2-7,TRBD1,TRBV28
ASSVDSSGDYEQY,TRBJ2-7,TRBD2,TRBV9
ASSYGSGSIGYQQY,TRBJ2-7,TRBD2,TRBV5-1
ASSEGGTENTEAF,TRBJ1-1,-,TRBV2
ASSRAGADGYT,TRBJ1-2,-,TRBV27
ASSLPGLQSYEQY,TRBJ2-7,-,TRBV28
ASSSDRGQPQH,TRBJ1-5,TRBD1,TRBV7-2
SVFLVGREVVGELF,TRBJ2-2,TRBD2,TRBV29-1
ASSKTGFSGPQH,TRBJ1-5,-,TRBV19
ASGGDSPPYEQY,TRBJ2-7,-,TRBV7-9
ATSTVRAIFEQF,TRBJ2-1,-,TRBV15
AWELRGEGYT,TRBJ1-2,-,TRBV30
ASSTNLRGGVSNQPQH,TRBJ1-5,TRBD1,TRBV28
ASTPGAGKDHNEQF,TRBJ2-1,-,TRBV7-9
ASSPQGASGANVLT,TRBJ2-6,TRBD1,TRBV2
AISGLGGNTEAF,TRBJ1-1,-,TRBV10-3
ASSQDMATQF,TRBJ2-1,-,TRBV4-3
ASSSRPGLEIKEQF,TRBJ2-1,TRBD2,TRBV7-9
ASSFGTGGYEQY,TRBJ2-7,TRBD1,TRBV27
ASTDGTYGYT,TRBJ1-2,-,TRBV7-9
ASSQGWGQGTDTQY,TRBJ2-3,TRBD1,TRBV14
ASGLSTYYGYT,TRBJ1-2,-,TRBV12-5
ASSTQTGQDTEAF,TRBJ1-1,TRBD1,TRBV5-4
ASSQDAINYGYT,TRBJ1-2,-,TRBV4-2
ASSLAGVMGNEQF,TRBJ2-1,-,TRBV28
ASASGTRASEQY,TRBJ2-7,TRBD2,TRBV28
ASSLAGQAGGLFYGYT,TRBJ1-2,-,TRBV5-6
ASSYDGIGSGNTIY,TRBJ1-3,-,TRBV6-6
ASSVLGTTGELF,TRBJ2-2,-,TRBV9
ASSFEGGNTGELF,TRBJ2-2,-,TRBV7-6
ASSLARDFTANTGELF,TRBJ2-2,-,TRBV5-1
ASSPSTGWDTEAF,TRBJ1-1,TRBD1,TRBV11-2
SAWAHEQY,TRBJ2-7,-,TRBV20-1
ASSLEGSGRDYGYT,TRBJ1-2,-,TRBV5-1
ASSFTRAGIVHEQY,TRBJ2-7,-,TRBV11-2
ASSLAGSFSYEQY,TRBJ2-7,-,TRBV7-9
ASSEAPNTEAF,TRBJ1-1,-,TRBV7-2
ASSSGSNGNSPLH,TRBJ1-6,-,TRBV5-1
ASSEGDQPQH,TRBJ1-5,-,TRBV2
ASSSQGIPNTGELF,TRBJ2-2,-,TRBV27
AISDPSREAYEQY,TRBJ2-7,TRBD2,TRBV10-3
ASSRGTGDNGYT,TRBJ1-2,TRBD1,TRBV5-6
ASSLGTSGKQQY,TRBJ2-7,TRBD2,TRBV7-2
ASSYGTSEETQY,TRBJ2-5,TRBD2,TRBV6-5
ASSQHWGSLNTGELF,TRBJ2-2,-,TRBV14
ASQTVKEQF,TRBJ2-1,-,TRBV6-1
ASTKGRVLNTEAF,TRBJ1-1,-,TRBV10-2
ASSQRDRGQETQY,TRBJ2-5,TRBD1,TRBV4-1
ASGSSAGELF,TRBJ2-2,-,TRBV7-2
ASSYGTSYNEQF,TRBJ2-1,TRBD2,TRBV11-3
ASSIRGNQPQH,TRBJ1-5,-,TRBV19
ASSIGGYEQY,TRBJ2-7,-,TRBV6-5